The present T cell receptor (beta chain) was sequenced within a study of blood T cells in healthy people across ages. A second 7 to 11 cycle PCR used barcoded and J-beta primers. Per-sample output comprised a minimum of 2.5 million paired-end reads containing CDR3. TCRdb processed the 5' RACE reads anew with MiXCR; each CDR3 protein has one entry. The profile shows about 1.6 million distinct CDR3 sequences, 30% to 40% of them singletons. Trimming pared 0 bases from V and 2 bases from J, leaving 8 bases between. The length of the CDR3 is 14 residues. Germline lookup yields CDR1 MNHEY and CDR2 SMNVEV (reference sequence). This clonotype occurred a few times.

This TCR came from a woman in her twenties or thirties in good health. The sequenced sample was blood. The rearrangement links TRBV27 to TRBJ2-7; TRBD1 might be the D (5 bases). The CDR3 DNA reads TGTGCCAGCAGTTTATCGGGGCAGACCTACGAGCAGTACTTC. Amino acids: CASSLSGQTYEQYF.